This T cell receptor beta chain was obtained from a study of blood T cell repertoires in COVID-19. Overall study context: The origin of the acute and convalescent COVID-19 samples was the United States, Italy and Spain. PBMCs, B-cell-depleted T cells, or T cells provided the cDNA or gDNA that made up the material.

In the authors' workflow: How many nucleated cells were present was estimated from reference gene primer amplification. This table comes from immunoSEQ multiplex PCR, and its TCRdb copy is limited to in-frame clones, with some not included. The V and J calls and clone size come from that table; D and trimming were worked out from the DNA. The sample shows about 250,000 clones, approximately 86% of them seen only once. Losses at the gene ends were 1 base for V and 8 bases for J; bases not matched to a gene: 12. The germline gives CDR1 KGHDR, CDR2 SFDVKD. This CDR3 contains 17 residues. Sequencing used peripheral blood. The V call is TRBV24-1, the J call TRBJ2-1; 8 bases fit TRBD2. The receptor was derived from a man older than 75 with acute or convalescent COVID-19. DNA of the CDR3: TGTGCCACCAGTGATTTAGGGAAGACGGGAGGGTTTCATGAGCAGTTCTTC. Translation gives CATSDLGKTGGFHEQFF.